The rows below give T cell receptor beta chains drawn from one sample of a study of early T cells in non-severe SARS-CoV-2 infection. One entry per CDR3 protein, called by TCRdb with MiXCR from the 5' RACE reads. The table shows about 50,000 distinct CDR3 sequences, with roughly a tenth occurring only once. The starting material was whole blood, obtained at baseline. Every receptor here comes from an adult who was a healthcare worker with PCR-confirmed SARS-CoV-2 infection or an uninfected control (not recorded which). The CDR3 runs from the conserved cysteine through the conserved F or W. D genes are given only for firm matches. A row's size may be missing; if present it is once, few, many or a size class.

cdr3_nt: TGTGCCACCGCCCCGAGGGGCACAGATACGCAGTATTTT; cdr3_aa: CATAPRGTDTQYF; v_call: TRBV2; clone_size: -; j_call: TRBJ2-3; cdr3_length: 13; d_call: -
cdr3_nt: TGTGCCAGCAGTTACTTGGGCCTCAAGAACACTGAAGCTTTCTTT; cdr3_aa: CASSYLGLKNTEAFF; v_call: TRBV6-6; clone_size: few; j_call: TRBJ1-1; cdr3_length: 15; d_call: -
cdr3_nt: TGCAGCGTTGTCAGTAACACTGAAGCTTTCTTT; cdr3_aa: CSVVSNTEAFF; v_call: TRBV29-1; clone_size: -; j_call: TRBJ1-1; cdr3_length: 11; d_call: -
cdr3_nt: TGTGCCAGCTCACCCCAGACAGGGGGCGACTCACCCCTCCACTTT; cdr3_aa: CASSPQTGGDSPLHF; v_call: TRBV18; clone_size: -; j_call: TRBJ1-6; cdr3_length: 15; d_call: TRBD1
cdr3_nt: TGCAGCGTTGGGGAGGACCCGAATGAAAAACTGTTTTTT; cdr3_aa: CSVGEDPNEKLFF; v_call: TRBV29-1; clone_size: few; j_call: TRBJ1-4; cdr3_length: 13; d_call: -
cdr3_nt: TGTGCCAGCTCACCTAGGACAGGGGGCTCCGACGAGCAGTACTTC; cdr3_aa: CASSPRTGGSDEQYF; v_call: TRBV18; clone_size: few; j_call: TRBJ2-7; cdr3_length: 15; d_call: TRBD1
cdr3_nt: TGTGCCAGCAGCTTTAGCGGGACCCTTAGTTTTCAGTACTTC; cdr3_aa: CASSFSGTLSFQYF; v_call: TRBV7-9; clone_size: few; j_call: TRBJ2-4; cdr3_length: 14; d_call: TRBD2
cdr3_nt: TGCAGCGTTTCCGGGGGGGAGCTCACAGATACGCAGTATTTT; cdr3_aa: CSVSGGELTDTQYF; v_call: TRBV29-1; clone_size: -; j_call: TRBJ2-3; cdr3_length: 14; d_call: TRBD2
cdr3_nt: TGTGCCAGCAGTAATAACAGGGATGACTATGGCTACACCTTC; cdr3_aa: CASSNNRDDYGYTF; v_call: TRBV27; clone_size: many; j_call: TRBJ1-2; cdr3_length: 14; d_call: -
cdr3_nt: TGTGCCAGCAGCTCGCCCGGCGCCAATGAGCAGTTCTTC; cdr3_aa: CASSSPGANEQFF; v_call: TRBV7-6; clone_size: many; j_call: TRBJ2-1; cdr3_length: 13; d_call: -
cdr3_nt: TGTGCCAACCAAGGGGGGTCTTACAATGAGCAGTTCTTC; cdr3_aa: CANQGGSYNEQFF; v_call: TRBV6-1; clone_size: few; j_call: TRBJ2-1; cdr3_length: 13; d_call: -
cdr3_nt: TGTGCCAGCAGCCAAACAGACGAGCAGTACTTC; cdr3_aa: CASSQTDEQYF; v_call: TRBV3-1; clone_size: many; j_call: TRBJ2-7; cdr3_length: 11; d_call: -
cdr3_nt: TGTGCCAGCAGGGAACCCGGGGAGGCCCAGTACTTC; cdr3_aa: CASREPGEAQYF; v_call: TRBV13; clone_size: -; j_call: TRBJ2-5; cdr3_length: 12; d_call: -
cdr3_nt: TGTGCCAGCTTGGGCAGGAGCTCCGATCAGCCCCAGCATTTT; cdr3_aa: CASLGRSSDQPQHF; v_call: TRBV2; clone_size: few; j_call: TRBJ1-5; cdr3_length: 14; d_call: -
cdr3_nt: TGTGCCAGCAGCGCTGATAGCGGGAGGGCCTACGAGCAGTACTTC; cdr3_aa: CASSADSGRAYEQYF; v_call: TRBV7-6; clone_size: -; j_call: TRBJ2-7; cdr3_length: 15; d_call: TRBD2
cdr3_nt: TGCGCCAGCAGCGCGGGACAGCCAAACACTGAAGCTTTCTTT; cdr3_aa: CASSAGQPNTEAFF; v_call: TRBV5-1; clone_size: many; j_call: TRBJ1-1; cdr3_length: 14; d_call: TRBD1
cdr3_nt: TGTGCCAGCTCACCGGACAGAAGAGACTACGAGCAGTACTTC; cdr3_aa: CASSPDRRDYEQYF; v_call: TRBV18; clone_size: few; j_call: TRBJ2-7; cdr3_length: 14; d_call: -
cdr3_nt: TGTGCCAGCAGGGGAGGGGCTTATAGCAATCAGCCCCAGCATTTT; cdr3_aa: CASRGGAYSNQPQHF; v_call: TRBV7-8; clone_size: -; j_call: TRBJ1-5; cdr3_length: 15; d_call: -
cdr3_nt: TGTGCCAGCAGTACATCCCCGGGGGTATCTAACTATGGCTACACCTTC; cdr3_aa: CASSTSPGVSNYGYTF; v_call: TRBV28; clone_size: few; j_call: TRBJ1-2; cdr3_length: 16; d_call: -
cdr3_nt: TGTGCCAGCATAGGGGGGGCGCGAACTGAAGCTTTCTTT; cdr3_aa: CASIGGARTEAFF; v_call: TRBV6-6; clone_size: -; j_call: TRBJ1-1; cdr3_length: 13; d_call: -
cdr3_nt: TGTGCCAGCAGCTTCGACAGGGGTTCTGAAGCTTTCTTT; cdr3_aa: CASSFDRGSEAFF; v_call: TRBV11-2; clone_size: many; j_call: TRBJ1-1; cdr3_length: 13; d_call: TRBD1
cdr3_nt: TGTGCCAGCAGCCCCCGAGACAGGATCAATGAGCAGTTCTTC; cdr3_aa: CASSPRDRINEQFF; v_call: TRBV7-2; clone_size: few; j_call: TRBJ2-1; cdr3_length: 14; d_call: -
cdr3_nt: TGTGCCAGCATTACCGGACGGAGTAAAGGGGATACGCAGTATTTT; cdr3_aa: CASITGRSKGDTQYF; v_call: TRBV6-6; clone_size: -; j_call: TRBJ2-3; cdr3_length: 15; d_call: -
cdr3_nt: TGTGCCAGCAGCGGGACTAGCGGGATTCGTTCCACAGATACGCAGTATTTT; cdr3_aa: CASSGTSGIRSTDTQYF; v_call: TRBV11-1; clone_size: few; j_call: TRBJ2-3; cdr3_length: 17; d_call: TRBD2
cdr3_nt: TGTGCCAGCAGAGGGGACAGCAACTATGGCTACACCTTC; cdr3_aa: CASRGDSNYGYTF; v_call: TRBV2; clone_size: many; j_call: TRBJ1-2; cdr3_length: 13; d_call: TRBD1
cdr3_nt: TGTGCCAGCAGCTTAGGACCCGGGCCCGGGGAACCCCTCCACTTT; cdr3_aa: CASSLGPGPGEPLHF; v_call: TRBV7-6; clone_size: medium-sized; j_call: TRBJ1-6; cdr3_length: 15; d_call: -
cdr3_nt: TGCAGTGCTAGACCACTAGCAGGCTCCTACAATGAGCAGTTCTTC; cdr3_aa: CSARPLAGSYNEQFF; v_call: TRBV20-1; clone_size: few; j_call: TRBJ2-1; cdr3_length: 15; d_call: -
cdr3_nt: TGTGCCAGCAGCTCCCCCCGGGGGTTCAATGAGCAGTTCTTC; cdr3_aa: CASSSPRGFNEQFF; v_call: TRBV11-2; clone_size: many; j_call: TRBJ2-1; cdr3_length: 14; d_call: -
cdr3_nt: TGCAGCGTTGAAGAGGGAGAGGGTACGCAGTATTTT; cdr3_aa: CSVEEGEGTQYF; v_call: TRBV29-1; clone_size: -; j_call: TRBJ2-3; cdr3_length: 12; d_call: -
cdr3_nt: TGCGCCAGCAGCCAACCCCGGGGCGGGGGCCTTTCTGGAAACACCATATATTTT; cdr3_aa: CASSQPRGGGLSGNTIYF; v_call: TRBV4-1; clone_size: few; j_call: TRBJ1-3; cdr3_length: 18; d_call: -
cdr3_nt: TGTGCCAGCAGCTCTGGGACAGAGCAGTTCTTC; cdr3_aa: CASSSGTEQFF; v_call: TRBV7-9; clone_size: few; j_call: TRBJ2-1; cdr3_length: 11; d_call: -
cdr3_nt: TGCAGCGTTGATGGGGTATCTGGCCCAGATACGCAGTATTTT; cdr3_aa: CSVDGVSGPDTQYF; v_call: TRBV29-1; clone_size: many; j_call: TRBJ2-3; cdr3_length: 14; d_call: -
cdr3_nt: TGCGCCAGCAGTGAAACGGGGGATACGCAGTATTTT; cdr3_aa: CASSETGDTQYF; v_call: TRBV23-1; clone_size: few; j_call: TRBJ2-3; cdr3_length: 12; d_call: -
cdr3_nt: TGCGCCAGCAAGACGTCTAGCGGGGCCAATGAGCAGTTCTTC; cdr3_aa: CASKTSSGANEQFF; v_call: TRBV5-1; clone_size: -; j_call: TRBJ2-1; cdr3_length: 14; d_call: TRBD2
cdr3_nt: TGTGCCAGCAGTGAGACGGGAAGTGGGGCCAACGTCCTGACTTTC; cdr3_aa: CASSETGSGANVLTF; v_call: TRBV25-1; clone_size: few; j_call: TRBJ2-6; cdr3_length: 15; d_call: -
cdr3_nt: TGTGCCAGCAGTGAATTAGCGGGATCCCGCCACGAGCAGTACTTC; cdr3_aa: CASSELAGSRHEQYF; v_call: TRBV6-2/TRBV6-3; clone_size: many; j_call: TRBJ2-7; cdr3_length: 15; d_call: TRBD2
cdr3_nt: TGCAGTGTACAAGGGGGTCTGAATACGCAGTATTTT; cdr3_aa: CSVQGGLNTQYF; v_call: TRBV20-1; clone_size: -; j_call: TRBJ2-3; cdr3_length: 12; d_call: -
cdr3_nt: TGTGCCACCAGCAGAGCCCAGACAGACGGCTACACCTTC; cdr3_aa: CATSRAQTDGYTF; v_call: TRBV15; clone_size: few; j_call: TRBJ1-2; cdr3_length: 13; d_call: -
cdr3_nt: TGCAGCGTGGGGACAGGCACAGATACGCAGTATTTT; cdr3_aa: CSVGTGTDTQYF; v_call: TRBV29-1; clone_size: many; j_call: TRBJ2-3; cdr3_length: 12; d_call: TRBD1
cdr3_nt: TGCGCCAGCACGGAGGGTGTCGGGAACACTGTAGCTTTCTTT; cdr3_aa: CASTEGVGNTVAFF; v_call: TRBV5-1; clone_size: -; j_call: TRBJ1-1; cdr3_length: 14; d_call: -
cdr3_nt: TGTGCCAGCAGCCCCGGCGGGAGGGATAGCACAGATACGCAGTATTTT; cdr3_aa: CASSPGGRDSTDTQYF; v_call: TRBV28; clone_size: many; j_call: TRBJ2-3; cdr3_length: 16; d_call: TRBD2
cdr3_nt: TGTGCCAGCAGCCGTCGGCGGCGCCAAGACGGTGGCTACACCTTC; cdr3_aa: CASSRRRRQDGGYTF; v_call: TRBV12-3/TRBV12-4; clone_size: -; j_call: TRBJ1-2; cdr3_length: 15; d_call: -
cdr3_nt: TGTGCCAGCAGTTTTGGAGGGGTCCAAGAGACCCAGTACTTC; cdr3_aa: CASSFGGVQETQYF; v_call: TRBV28; clone_size: -; j_call: TRBJ2-5; cdr3_length: 14; d_call: -
cdr3_nt: TGTGCCAGCAGCTTAAGCGACAGGGTACACGAGCAGTACTTC; cdr3_aa: CASSLSDRVHEQYF; v_call: TRBV7-9; clone_size: few; j_call: TRBJ2-7; cdr3_length: 14; d_call: TRBD1
cdr3_nt: TGTGCCAGCAGCTCGACAGGGATTAATGAAAAACTGTTTTTT; cdr3_aa: CASSSTGINEKLFF; v_call: TRBV7-9; clone_size: -; j_call: TRBJ1-4; cdr3_length: 14; d_call: TRBD1
cdr3_nt: TGTGCTAGTGGTTTGGTCGAGGGTTTGACCACTGAAGCTTTCTTT; cdr3_aa: CASGLVEGLTTEAFF; v_call: TRBV12-5; clone_size: -; j_call: TRBJ1-1; cdr3_length: 15; d_call: -
cdr3_nt: TGTGCCAGCAGCCGCCACCGGGACAGGGAGTACTTC; cdr3_aa: CASSRHRDREYF; v_call: TRBV5-6; clone_size: many; j_call: TRBJ2-7; cdr3_length: 12; d_call: TRBD1
cdr3_nt: TGTGCCAGCAGCCTCGGGACAGGGGAATCCGGGGAGCTGTTTTTT; cdr3_aa: CASSLGTGESGELFF; v_call: TRBV7-9; clone_size: -; j_call: TRBJ2-2; cdr3_length: 15; d_call: TRBD1
cdr3_nt: TGCAGTGCTGAACAGGGGTTGAACAATCAGCCCCAGCATTTT; cdr3_aa: CSAEQGLNNQPQHF; v_call: TRBV20-1; clone_size: -; j_call: TRBJ1-5; cdr3_length: 14; d_call: TRBD1
cdr3_nt: TGTGCCAGCGGGAGAACGGGTAGTGGTGAGCAGTTCTTC; cdr3_aa: CASGRTGSGEQFF; v_call: TRBV9; clone_size: many; j_call: TRBJ2-1; cdr3_length: 13; d_call: -
cdr3_nt: TGCGCCAGCAGCTTGGAGTTCCGGAGGGAGGCCGGGGAGCTGTTTTTT; cdr3_aa: CASSLEFRREAGELFF; v_call: TRBV5-1; clone_size: -; j_call: TRBJ2-2; cdr3_length: 16; d_call: -